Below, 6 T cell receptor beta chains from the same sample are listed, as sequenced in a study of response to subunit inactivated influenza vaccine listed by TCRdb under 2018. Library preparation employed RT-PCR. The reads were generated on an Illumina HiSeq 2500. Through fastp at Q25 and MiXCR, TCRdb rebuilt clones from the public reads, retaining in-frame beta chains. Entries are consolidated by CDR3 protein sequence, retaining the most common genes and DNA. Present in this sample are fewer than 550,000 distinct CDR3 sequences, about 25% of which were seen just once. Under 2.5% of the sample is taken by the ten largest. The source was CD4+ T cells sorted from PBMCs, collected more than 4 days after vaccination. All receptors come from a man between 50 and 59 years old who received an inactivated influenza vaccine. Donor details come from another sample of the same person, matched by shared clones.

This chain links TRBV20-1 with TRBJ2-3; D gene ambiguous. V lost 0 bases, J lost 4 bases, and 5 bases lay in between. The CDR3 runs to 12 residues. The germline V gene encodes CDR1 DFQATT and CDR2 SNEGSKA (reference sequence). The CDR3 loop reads CSARESADTQYF. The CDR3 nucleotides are TGCAGTGCTAGAGAAAGCGCAGATACGCAGTATTTT.

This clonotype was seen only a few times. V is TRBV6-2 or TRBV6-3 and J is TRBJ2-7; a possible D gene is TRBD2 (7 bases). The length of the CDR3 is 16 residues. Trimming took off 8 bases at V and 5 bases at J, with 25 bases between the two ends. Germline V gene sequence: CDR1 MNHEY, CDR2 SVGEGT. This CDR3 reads CASEPATGGDVNEQYF. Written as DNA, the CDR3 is TGTGCCAGCGAACCTGCTACGGGGGGCGATGTAAACGAGCAGTACTTC.

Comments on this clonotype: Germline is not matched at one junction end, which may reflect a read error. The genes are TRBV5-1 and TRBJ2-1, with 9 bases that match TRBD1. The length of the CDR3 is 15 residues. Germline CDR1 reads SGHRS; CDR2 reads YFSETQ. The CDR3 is CASRLGQGGYDEQFF. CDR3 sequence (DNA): TGCGCCAGCAGGTTGGGACAGGGCGGATACGATGAGCAGTTCTTC.

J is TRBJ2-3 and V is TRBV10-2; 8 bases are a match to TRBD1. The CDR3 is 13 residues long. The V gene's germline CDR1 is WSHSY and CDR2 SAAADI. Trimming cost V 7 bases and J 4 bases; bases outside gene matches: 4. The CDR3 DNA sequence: TGCGCCAGCACCCCGACAGGGGCAGATACGCAGTATTTT. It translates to CASTPTGADTQYF.

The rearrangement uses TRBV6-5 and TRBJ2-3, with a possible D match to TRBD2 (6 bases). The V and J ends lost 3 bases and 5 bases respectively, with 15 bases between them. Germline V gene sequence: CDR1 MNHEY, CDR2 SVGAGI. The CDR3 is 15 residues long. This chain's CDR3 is CASSYRRETLDTQYF. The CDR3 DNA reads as TGTGCCAGCAGTTATCGACGGGAGACATTAGATACGCAGTATTTT.

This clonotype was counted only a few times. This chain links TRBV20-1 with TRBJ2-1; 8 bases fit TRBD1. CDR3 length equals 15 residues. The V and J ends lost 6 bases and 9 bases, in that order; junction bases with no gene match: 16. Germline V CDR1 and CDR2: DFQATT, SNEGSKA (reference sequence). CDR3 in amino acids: CSANPGQGGSREQFF. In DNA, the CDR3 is TGCAGTGCCAACCCTGGACAGGGCGGATCCCGTGAGCAGTTCTTC.